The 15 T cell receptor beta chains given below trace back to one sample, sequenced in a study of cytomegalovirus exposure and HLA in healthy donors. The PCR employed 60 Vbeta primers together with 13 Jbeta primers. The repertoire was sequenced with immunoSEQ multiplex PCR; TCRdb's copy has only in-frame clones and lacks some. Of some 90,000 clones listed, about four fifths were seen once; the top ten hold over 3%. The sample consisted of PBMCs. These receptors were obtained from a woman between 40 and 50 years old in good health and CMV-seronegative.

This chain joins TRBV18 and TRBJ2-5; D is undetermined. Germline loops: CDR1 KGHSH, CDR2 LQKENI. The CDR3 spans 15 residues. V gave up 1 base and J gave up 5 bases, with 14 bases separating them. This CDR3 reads CASSPQAGTWETQYF. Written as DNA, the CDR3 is TGTGCCAGCTCACCACAGGCAGGAACTTGGGAGACCCAGTACTTC.

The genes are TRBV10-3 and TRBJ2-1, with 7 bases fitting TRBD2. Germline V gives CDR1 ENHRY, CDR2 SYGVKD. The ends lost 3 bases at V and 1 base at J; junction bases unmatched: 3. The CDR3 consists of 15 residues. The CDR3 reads CAISDWGGSYNEQFF. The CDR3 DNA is TGTGCCATCAGTGATTGGGGGGGATCCTACAATGAGCAGTTCTTC.

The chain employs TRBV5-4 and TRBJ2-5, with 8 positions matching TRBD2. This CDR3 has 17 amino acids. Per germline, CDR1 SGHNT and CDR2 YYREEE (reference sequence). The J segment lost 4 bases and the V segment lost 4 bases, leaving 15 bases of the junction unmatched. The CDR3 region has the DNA TGTGCCAGCAGCGACGGGACTAGTCCCGGTGGAGGAGAGACCCAGTACTTC. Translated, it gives CASSDGTSPGGGETQYF.

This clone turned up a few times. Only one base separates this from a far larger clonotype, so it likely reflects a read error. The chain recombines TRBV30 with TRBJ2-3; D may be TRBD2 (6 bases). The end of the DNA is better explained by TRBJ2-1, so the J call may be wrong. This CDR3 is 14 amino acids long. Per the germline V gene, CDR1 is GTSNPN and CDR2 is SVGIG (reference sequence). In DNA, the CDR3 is TGTGCCTCCAGAGCTAGCGAGAGTATGCATGAGCAGTTCTTC. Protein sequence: CASRASESMHEQFF.

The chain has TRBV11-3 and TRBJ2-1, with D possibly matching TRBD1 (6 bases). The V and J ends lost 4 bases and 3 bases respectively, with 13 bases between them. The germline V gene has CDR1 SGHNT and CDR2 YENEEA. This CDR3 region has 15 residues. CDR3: CASSWGRSHYNEQFF. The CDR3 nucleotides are TGTGCCAGCAGCTGGGGGCGATCCCACTACAATGAGCAGTTCTTC.

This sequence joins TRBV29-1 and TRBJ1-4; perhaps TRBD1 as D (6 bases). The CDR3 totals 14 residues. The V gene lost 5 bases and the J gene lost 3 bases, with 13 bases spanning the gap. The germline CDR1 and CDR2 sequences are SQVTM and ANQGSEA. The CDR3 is CSVRQGSPNEKLFF. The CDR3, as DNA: TGCAGCGTTCGGCAGGGGTCGCCTAATGAAAAACTGTTTTTT. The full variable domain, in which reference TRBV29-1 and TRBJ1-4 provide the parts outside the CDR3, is SAVISQKPSRDICQRGTSLTIQCQVDSQVTMMFWYRQQPGQSLTLIATANQGSEATYESGFVIDKFPISRPNLTFSTLTVSNMSPEDSSIYLCSVRQGSPNEKLFFGSGTQLSVL.

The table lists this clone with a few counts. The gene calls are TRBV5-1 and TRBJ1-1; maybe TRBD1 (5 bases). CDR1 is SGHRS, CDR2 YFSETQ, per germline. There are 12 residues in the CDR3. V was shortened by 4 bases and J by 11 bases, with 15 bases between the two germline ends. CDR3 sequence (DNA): TGCGCCAGCAGCCCGGGAGGGGAGTGGGCTTTCTTT. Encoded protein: CASSPGGEWAFF.

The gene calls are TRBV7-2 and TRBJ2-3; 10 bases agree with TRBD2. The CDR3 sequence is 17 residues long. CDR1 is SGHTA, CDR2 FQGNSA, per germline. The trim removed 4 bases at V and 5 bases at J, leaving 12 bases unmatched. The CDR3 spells CASSSKSGRGSRDTQYF. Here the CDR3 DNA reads TGTGCCAGCAGCTCAAAGAGCGGGAGGGGGTCAAGAGATACGCAGTATTTT.

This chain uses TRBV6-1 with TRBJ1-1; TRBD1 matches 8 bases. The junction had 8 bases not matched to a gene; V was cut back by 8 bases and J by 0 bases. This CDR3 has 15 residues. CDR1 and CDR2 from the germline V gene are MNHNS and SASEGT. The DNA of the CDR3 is TGTGCCAGCCAAGACAGGGGACTCATGAACACTGAAGCTTTCTTT. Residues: CASQDRGLMNTEAFF.

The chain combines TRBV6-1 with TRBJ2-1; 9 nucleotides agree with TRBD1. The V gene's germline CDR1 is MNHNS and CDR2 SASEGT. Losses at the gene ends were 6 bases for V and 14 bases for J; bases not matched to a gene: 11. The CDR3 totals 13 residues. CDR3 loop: CASRPSGQGGKFF. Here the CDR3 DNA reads TGTGCCAGCAGACCTTCGGGACAGGGAGGGAAGTTCTTC.

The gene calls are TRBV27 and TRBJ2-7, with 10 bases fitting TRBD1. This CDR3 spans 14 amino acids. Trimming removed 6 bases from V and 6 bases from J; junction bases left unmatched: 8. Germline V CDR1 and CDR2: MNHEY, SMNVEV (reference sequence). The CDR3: CASSDRGLFGEQYF. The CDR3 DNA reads TGTGCCAGCAGCGACAGGGGGCTTTTTGGCGAGCAGTACTTC.

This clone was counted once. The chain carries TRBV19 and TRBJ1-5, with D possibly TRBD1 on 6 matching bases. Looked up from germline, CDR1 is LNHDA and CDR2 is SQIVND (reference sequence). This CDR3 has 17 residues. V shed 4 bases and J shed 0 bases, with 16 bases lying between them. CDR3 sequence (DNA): TGTGCCAGTAGTAGTCCCCGGACAGCGCGTAGCAATCAGCCCCAGCATTTT. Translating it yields CASSSPRTARSNQPQHF.

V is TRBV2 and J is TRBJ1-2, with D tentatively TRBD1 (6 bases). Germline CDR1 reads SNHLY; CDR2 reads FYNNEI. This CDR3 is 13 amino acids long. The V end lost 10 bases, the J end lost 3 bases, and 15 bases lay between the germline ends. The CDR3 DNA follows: TGTGCCACCACCTTGGACAGATACTATGGCTACACCTTC. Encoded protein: CATTLDRYYGYTF.

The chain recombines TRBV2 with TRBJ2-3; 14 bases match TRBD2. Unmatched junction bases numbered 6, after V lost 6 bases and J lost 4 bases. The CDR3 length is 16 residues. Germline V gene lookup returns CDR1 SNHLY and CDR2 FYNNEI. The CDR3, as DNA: TGTGCCAGCAGGGGACTAGCGGGAGCGGGTGCAGATACGCAGTATTTT. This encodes CASRGLAGAGADTQYF.

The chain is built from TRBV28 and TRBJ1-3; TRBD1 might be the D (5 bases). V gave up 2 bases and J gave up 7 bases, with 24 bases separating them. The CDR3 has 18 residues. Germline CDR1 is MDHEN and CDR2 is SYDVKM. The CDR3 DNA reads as TGTGCCAGCAGTTTAACCGGGACTCAACCTCACTGGCGTAACACCATATATTTT. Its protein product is CASSLTGTQPHWRNTIYF.